One and the same sample provided the 8 T cell receptor beta chains below, sequenced in a study of OX40 agonist ivuxolimab in advanced cancers. Clones were sequenced by immunoSEQ multiplex PCR, and TCRdb holds only the in-frame ones, with some missing. The sample has about 130,000 clones; less than 95% are singletons. The input for sequencing was CD4+ or CD8+ T cells sorted from blood, taken in a trial of the OX40 agonist ivuxolimab. The source of these receptors is an adult with an advanced solid tumor such as melanoma, head and neck, liver or kidney cancer.

This clone was observed a single time. This rearrangement joins TRBV28 to TRBJ2-6; possible D gene TRBD1, 6 bases. Germline-derived CDR1 and CDR2 are MDHEN and SYDVKM. This CDR3 spans 15 amino acids. V was trimmed by 6 bases and J by 4 bases, leaving 13 bases between them. CDR3 nucleotide sequence: TGTGCCAGCAGATTCGACAGGCTAGGGGCCAACGTCCTGACTTTC. This sequence encodes CASRFDRLGANVLTF.

This clone appeared once. The genes are TRBV7-2 and TRBJ2-3; 10 bases match TRBD2. Germline lookup yields CDR1 SGHTA and CDR2 FQGNSA. The CDR3 runs 14 residues. The J segment lost 7 bases and the V segment lost 2 bases, leaving 3 bases of the junction unmatched. CDR3 nucleotides: TGTGCCAGCAGCTTACAGCGGGAGGGATATACGCAGTATTTT. It translates to CASSLQREGYTQYF.

The V and J genes are TRBV6-5 and TRBJ2-1; 10 bases agree with TRBD2. The J segment lost 8 bases and the V segment lost 2 bases, leaving 6 bases of the junction unmatched. Germline assignment: CDR1 MNHEY and CDR2 SVGAGI. The CDR3 runs 15 residues. The CDR3 DNA reads as TGTGCCAGCAGTTACGCGGGACTAGCGTGGGATGAGCAGTTCTTC. The encoded protein is CASSYAGLAWDEQFF.

This chain links TRBV18 with TRBJ1-3; unclear D gene. Per germline, CDR1 KGHSH and CDR2 LQKENI. The CDR3 covers 17 residues. With 2 bases removed from V and 0 bases from J, the gap between germline ends came to 14 bases. The CDR3: CASSPGVRTSSGNTIYF. Here the CDR3 DNA reads TGTGCCAGCTCACCAGGAGTAAGGACTAGCTCTGGAAACACCATATATTTT.

The rearrangement uses TRBV27 and TRBJ2-7; D is perhaps TRBD1 or TRBD2 (5 bases each). Between the trimmed V and J ends, which lost 6 bases and 2 bases, there was a span of 11 bases. This CDR3 has 13 amino acids. Looked up from germline, CDR1 is MNHEY and CDR2 is SMNVEV (reference sequence). This CDR3 is CASRGTETYEQYF. Here the CDR3 DNA reads TGTGCCAGCAGGGGGACGGAGACCTACGAGCAGTACTTC.

The rearrangement uses TRBV5-4 and TRBJ2-3; D not resolved. The germline V gene encodes CDR1 SGHNT and CDR2 YYREEE (reference sequence). V lost 0 bases to trimming and J lost 1 base, with 3 bases between them. This CDR3 is built from 13 residues. CDR3 protein: CASSLAGTDTQYF. In DNA, the CDR3 is TGTGCCAGCAGCTTGGCGGGCACAGATACGCAGTATTTT.

V usage is TRBV7-9 and J usage is TRBJ1-1; D gene ambiguous. The CDR3 runs 13 residues. Germline V gene data show CDR1 as SEHNR and CDR2 as FQNEAQ (reference sequence). V lost 3 bases and J lost 2, with 7 bases in between. CDR3 sequence: CASSFGGNTEAFF. The CDR3 DNA reads TGTGCCAGCAGCTTCGGCGGAAACACTGAAGCTTTCTTT. Together with reference TRBV7-9 and TRBJ1-1, the CDR3 gives the full variable domain: DTGVSQNPRHKITKRGQNVTFRCDPISEHNRLYWYRQTLGQGPEFLTYFQNEAQLEKSRLLSDRFSAERPKGSFSTLEIQRTEQGDSAMYLCASSFGGNTEAFFGQGTRLTVV.

The CDR3 sequence: CASSLPTLGRANEQYF. The CDR3, as DNA: TGTGCCAGCAGCTTACCGACTCTAGGTAGGGCAAACGAGCAGTACTTC. V usage is TRBV11-1 and J usage is TRBJ2-7; D uncertain. CDR3 length: 16 amino acids. Germline values: CDR1 SGHAT, CDR2 FQDESV (reference sequence). V shed 2 bases and J shed 5 bases, with 19 bases lying between them.